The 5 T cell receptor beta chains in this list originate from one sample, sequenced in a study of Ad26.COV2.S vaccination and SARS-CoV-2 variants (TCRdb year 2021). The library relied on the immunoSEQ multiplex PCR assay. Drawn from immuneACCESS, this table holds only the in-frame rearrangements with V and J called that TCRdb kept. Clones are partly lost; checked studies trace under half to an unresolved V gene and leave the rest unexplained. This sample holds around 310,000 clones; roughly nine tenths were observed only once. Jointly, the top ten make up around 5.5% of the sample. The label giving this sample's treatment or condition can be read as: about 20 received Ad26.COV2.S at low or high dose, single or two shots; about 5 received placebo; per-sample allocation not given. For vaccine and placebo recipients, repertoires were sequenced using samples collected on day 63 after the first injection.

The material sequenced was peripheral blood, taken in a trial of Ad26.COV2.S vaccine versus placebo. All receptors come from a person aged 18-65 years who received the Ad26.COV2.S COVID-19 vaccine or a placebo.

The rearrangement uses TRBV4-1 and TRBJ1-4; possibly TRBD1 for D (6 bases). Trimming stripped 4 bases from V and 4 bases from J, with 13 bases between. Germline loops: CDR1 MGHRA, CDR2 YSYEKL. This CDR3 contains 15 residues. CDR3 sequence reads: CASSRNTGFNEKLFF. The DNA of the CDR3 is TGCGCCAGCAGCCGAAACACAGGGTTTAATGAAAAACTGTTTTTT.

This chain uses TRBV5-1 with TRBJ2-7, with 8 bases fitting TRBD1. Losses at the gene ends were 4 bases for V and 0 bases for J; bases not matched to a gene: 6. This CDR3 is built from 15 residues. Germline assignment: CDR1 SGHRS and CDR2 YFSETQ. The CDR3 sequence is CASSLPGTGSYEQYF. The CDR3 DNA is TGCGCCAGCAGCCTTCCCGGGACAGGCTCCTACGAGCAGTACTTC.

The CDR3 sequence is CASGEGFGNQPQHF. The CDR3 DNA follows: TGTGCCAGCGGGGAGGGGTTTGGAAATCAGCCCCAGCATTTT. This chain connects TRBV6-5 to TRBJ1-5, with D possibly matching TRBD1 (5 bases). V lost 8 bases and J 4 bases, leaving 15 bases between the germline ends. Germline values: CDR1 MNHEY, CDR2 SVGAGI. CDR3 length: 14 amino acids.

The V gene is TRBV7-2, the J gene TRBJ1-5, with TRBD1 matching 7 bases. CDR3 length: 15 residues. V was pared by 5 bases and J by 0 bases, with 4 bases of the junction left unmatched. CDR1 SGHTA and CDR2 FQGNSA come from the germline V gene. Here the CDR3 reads CASSTGTASNQPQHF. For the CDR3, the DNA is TGTGCCAGCAGCACTGGGACAGCTAGCAATCAGCCCCAGCATTTT. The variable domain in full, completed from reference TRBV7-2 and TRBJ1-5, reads GAGVSQSPSNKVTEKGKDVELRCDPISGHTALYWYRQSLGQGLEFLIYFQGNSAPDKSGLPSDRFSAERTGGSVSTLTIQRTQQEDSAVYLCASSTGTASNQPQHFGDGTRLSIL.

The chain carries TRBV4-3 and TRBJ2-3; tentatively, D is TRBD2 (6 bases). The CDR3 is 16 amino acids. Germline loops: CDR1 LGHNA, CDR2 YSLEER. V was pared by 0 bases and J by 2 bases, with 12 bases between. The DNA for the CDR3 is TGCGCCAGCAGCCAAGATCGGGAGCCTCCCACAGATACGCAGTATTTT. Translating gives CASSQDREPPTDTQYF.